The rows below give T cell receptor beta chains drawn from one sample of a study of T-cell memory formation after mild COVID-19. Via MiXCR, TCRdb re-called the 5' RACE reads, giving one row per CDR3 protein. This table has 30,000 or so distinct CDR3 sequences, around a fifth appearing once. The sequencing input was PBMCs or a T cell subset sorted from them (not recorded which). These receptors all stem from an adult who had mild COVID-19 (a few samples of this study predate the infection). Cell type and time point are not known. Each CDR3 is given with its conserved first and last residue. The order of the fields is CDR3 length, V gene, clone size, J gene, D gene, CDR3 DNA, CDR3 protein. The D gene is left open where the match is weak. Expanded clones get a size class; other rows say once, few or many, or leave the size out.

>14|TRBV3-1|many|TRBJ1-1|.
TGTGCCAGCAGCCAGGTTCAGGGGAACACTGAAGCTTTCTTT
CASSQVQGNTEAFF
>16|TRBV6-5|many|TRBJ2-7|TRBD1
TGTGCCAGCAGTTACTCGACCAGGGGGCGCACCTACGAGCAGTACTTC
CASSYSTRGRTYEQYF
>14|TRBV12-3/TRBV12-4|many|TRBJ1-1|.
TGTGCCAGCAGTCGAGGGGACCGGGACACTGAAGCTTTCTTT
CASSRGDRDTEAFF
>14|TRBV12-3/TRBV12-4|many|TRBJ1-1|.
TGTGCCAGCAGTCCACCAGGGGTAAACACTGAAGCTTTCTTT
CASSPPGVNTEAFF
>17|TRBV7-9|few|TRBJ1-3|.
TGTGCCAGCAGCCCCCGGGAGGGGAGTAGTATCGGAAACACCATATATTTT
CASSPREGSSIGNTIYF
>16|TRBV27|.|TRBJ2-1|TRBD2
TGTGCCAGCAGTTTACGGCGGGGGGATTCCTACAATGAGCAGTTCTTC
CASSLRRGDSYNEQFF
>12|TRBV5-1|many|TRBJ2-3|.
TGCGCCAGCAGCTTGGACGCAGATACGCAGTATTTT
CASSLDADTQYF
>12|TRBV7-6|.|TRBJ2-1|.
TGTGCCAGCAGCCCCCTTTACAATGAGCAGTTCTTC
CASSPLYNEQFF
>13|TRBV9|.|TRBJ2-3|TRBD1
TGTGCCAGCAGCGTCAACAGGGGAGATACGCAGTATTTT
CASSVNRGDTQYF
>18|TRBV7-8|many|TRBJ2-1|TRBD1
TGTGCCAGCAGGATCATCTGGCGGGGGACAGGGGGCTACAATGAGCAGTTCTTC
CASRIIWRGTGGYNEQFF